This T cell receptor (beta chain) derives from a study of a mutant IDH1 vaccine in newly diagnosed glioma. Study details: Most patients had radiochemotherapy with temozolomide before enrollment; others had one alone.

Time point meaning: baseline, week 1 (first vaccination visit). As to treatment: pre-vaccination baseline after standard-of-care therapy. With regard to this clone: Its antigen is currently unknown.

Study-wide points: Induction of immune responses by the vaccine occurred in 93.3% of patients.

In germline, CDR1 is GTSNPN, CDR2 SVGIG (reference sequence). CDR3 length equals 13 residues. The ends were cut back, 1 base at V and 5 bases at J, with 11 bases in the middle. The table came from immunoSEQ multiplex PCR; TCRdb's copy has only in-frame clones and leaves some out. The sample carries around 88,000 clones, just under 80% recorded once. The specimen was PBMCs, collected from a glioma patient treated with radiotherapy, temozolomide or both. The chain joins TRBV30 to TRBJ2-5, with D maybe TRBD2 (5 bases). This receptor was obtained from a man in his forties or fifties with glioma. This CDR3 is CAWSGRFRETQYF. The CDR3 nucleotides read TGTGCCTGGAGTGGGAGGTTCCGGGAGACCCAGTACTTC.